In this sample, the clone carrying this T cell receptor beta chain turned up many times. MiXCR was run by TCRdb on the RACE reads, yielding one entry per CDR3 protein. The data contain approximately 71,000 distinct CDR3 sequences, around 10% of them singletons. The entry originates in a study of human T cells and chemical hapten exposure. Indicated time point: patch test 3, about 24 weeks after DPC sensitization. Treatment indicated: therapeutic diphenylcyclopropenone sensitization with weekly scalp DPC. In every case, blood was obtained before the patch test was applied. Germline values: CDR1 MGHRA, CDR2 YSYEKL. This CDR3 region has 15 residues. The V and J ends lost 1 base and 3 bases respectively, with 12 bases between them.

The rearrangement links TRBV4-1 to TRBJ1-1; D may be TRBD1 (5 bases). The source was whole blood, collected in connection with sensitization to the hapten diphenylcyclopropenone (DPC). This TCR was sampled from a woman aged 45-65 years with alopecia areata. Some clones in this sample may be carry-over from other donors' samples. This chain's CDR3 is CASSQAVGTHTEAFF. CDR3 in DNA: TGCGCCAGCAGCCAAGCCGTAGGGACGCACACTGAAGCTTTCTTT.